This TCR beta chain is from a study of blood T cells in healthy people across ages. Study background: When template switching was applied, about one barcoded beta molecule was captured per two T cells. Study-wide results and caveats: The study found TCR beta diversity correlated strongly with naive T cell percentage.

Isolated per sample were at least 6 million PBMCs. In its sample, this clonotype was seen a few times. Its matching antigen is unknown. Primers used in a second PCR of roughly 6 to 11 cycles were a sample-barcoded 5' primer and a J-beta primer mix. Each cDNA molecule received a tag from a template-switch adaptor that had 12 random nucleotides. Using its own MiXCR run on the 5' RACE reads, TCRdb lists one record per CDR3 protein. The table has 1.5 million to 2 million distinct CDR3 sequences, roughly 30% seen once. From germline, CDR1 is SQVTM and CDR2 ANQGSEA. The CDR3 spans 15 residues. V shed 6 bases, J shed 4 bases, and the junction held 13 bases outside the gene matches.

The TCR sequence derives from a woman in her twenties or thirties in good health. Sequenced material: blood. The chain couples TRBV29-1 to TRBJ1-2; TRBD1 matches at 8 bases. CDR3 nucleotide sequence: TGCAGCGTGCCCACCTCAGGGGGCAATGTCTATGGCTACACCTTC. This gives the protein CSVPTSGGNVYGYTF.